The next 31 T cell receptor beta chains were all read from a single sample in a study of T cells after yellow fever vaccination. TCRdb itself ran the 5' RACE reads through MiXCR, one entry per CDR3 protein. The sample lists just under 600,000 distinct CDR3 sequences; 13% were seen once. Sequencing was performed on PBMCs, taken on the day of the yellow fever booster vaccination. All receptors come from a young man who received the YFV17D yellow fever vaccine.

V gene TRBV6-2 or TRBV6-3 combines with J gene TRBJ2-2, with TRBD2 matching over 7 bases. Per the germline V gene, CDR1 is MNHEY and CDR2 is SVGEGT. The length of the CDR3 is 12 residues. V dropped 11 bases and J dropped 3; count of bases not matched to a gene: 3. DNA of the CDR3: TGTGCCCTCGGGGGGTACACCGGGGAGCTGTTTTTT. Translated: CALGGYTGELFF.

This sequence joins TRBV28 and TRBJ2-4; TRBD2 matches at 10 bases. The CDR3 consists of 20 residues. After removal of 6 bases from V and 0 bases from J, the junction contained 17 bases not matched to a gene. Germline V gene data show CDR1 as MDHEN and CDR2 as SYDVKM. The chain's CDR3 is CASRPGGGTSAQPAKNIQYF. The CDR3 nucleotides read TGTGCCAGCAGGCCGGGTGGTGGGACTAGCGCCCAGCCAGCCAAAAACATTCAGTACTTC.

The chain links TRBV19 to TRBJ1-5; TRBD1 agrees at 10 bases. CDR1 is LNHDA and CDR2 is SQIVND in the germline V gene (reference sequence). The ends lost 2 bases at V and 4 bases at J; junction bases unmatched: 8. The CDR3 spans 17 residues. The CDR3 nucleotides read TGTGCCAGTAGTATACTCGGGACAGGGGACTTTAATCAGCCCCAGCATTTT. This gives the protein CASSILGTGDFNQPQHF.

This clonotype was observed at least ten times. This chain uses TRBV7-2 with TRBJ2-1; TRBD2 agrees at 10 bases. Germline V gene lookup returns CDR1 SGHTA and CDR2 FQGNSA. V dropped 7 bases and J dropped 10; count of bases not matched to a gene: 16. The CDR3 runs to 16 residues. The CDR3 bases are TGTGCCAGCATCAGGGGGGAACTAGCGGGAAATACAGAGCAGTTCTTC. Encoded protein: CASIRGELAGNTEQFF.

The chain recombines TRBV2 with TRBJ2-3; TRBD1 matches 9 bases. CDR3 length: 17 residues. Germline V gene sequence: CDR1 SNHLY, CDR2 FYNNEI. V shed 4 bases, J shed 3 bases, and the junction held 11 bases outside the gene matches. CDR3 nucleotides: TGTGCCAGCAGTGTTCTCGGTGGGACAGGGAGAACAGATACGCAGTATTTT. Its translation is CASSVLGGTGRTDTQYF.

The chain couples TRBV15 to TRBJ2-3; tentatively, D is TRBD2 (5 bases). Germline CDR1 LNHNV, CDR2 YYDKDF (reference sequence). The CDR3 extends over 16 amino acids. Trimming removed 0 bases at V and 0 bases at J, with 10 bases between. This chain's CDR3 is CATSRDGGLSTDTQYF. CDR3 nucleotides: TGTGCCACCAGCAGAGATGGCGGGCTTAGCACAGATACGCAGTATTTT. The full variable domain, with the rest looked up from reference TRBV15 and TRBJ2-3, is DAMVIQNPRYQVTQFGKPVTLSCSQTLNHNVMYWYQQKSSQAPKLLFHYYDKDFNNEADTPDNFQSRRPNTSFCFLDIRSPGLGDTAMYLCATSRDGGLSTDTQYFGPGTRLTVL.

Only a few counts were recorded for this clonotype. The J gene is TRBJ2-7, the V gene TRBV29-1, with 9 positions matching TRBD1. With 1 base clipped from V and 4 bases from J, the junction kept 5 bases outside the gene matches. Germline V gene sequence: CDR1 SQVTM, CDR2 ANQGSEA. This CDR3 contains 14 residues. The chain's CDR3 is CSVEGTGVRYEQYF. DNA for the CDR3: TGCAGCGTTGAAGGGACAGGGGTTAGGTACGAGCAGTACTTC.

There are a few counts of this clonotype. The rearrangement joins TRBV10-3 to TRBJ2-7, with 7 bases that match TRBD2. Germline V gene data show CDR1 as ENHRY and CDR2 as SYGVKD. The ends lost 7 bases at V and 3 bases at J; junction bases unmatched: 12. CDR3 length equals 15 residues. CDR3 sequence (DNA): TGTGCCATCACCGCGGGGGAAAAATCTGGCTACGAGCAGTACTTC. Protein product: CAITAGEKSGYEQYF.

This clonotype was observed at least ten times. This chain connects TRBV6-1 to TRBJ2-1; D tentatively fits TRBD1 or TRBD2 (5 bases each). Trimming shortened V by 0 bases and J by 14 bases, and 8 bases separated the two germline ends. The germline V gene encodes CDR1 MNHNS and CDR2 SASEGT. This CDR3 has 11 residues. The CDR3 bases are TGTGCCAGCAGTGAAGCGGGGACCAAGTTCTTC. Translated, it gives CASSEAGTKFF.

The chain couples TRBV5-1 to TRBJ1-1, with a tentative D call TRBD1 (5 bases). The CDR3 is 15 amino acids. CDR1 SGHRS and CDR2 YFSETQ come from the germline V gene. The V end was cut by 7 bases, the J end by 1 base, with 17 bases between. The CDR3 loop reads CASRDPGLTNTEAFF. The CDR3, as DNA: TGCGCCAGCCGCGACCCAGGGCTAACGAACACTGAAGCTTTCTTT.

This rearrangement joins TRBV12-3 or TRBV12-4 to TRBJ1-4; D ambiguous. Trimming took 1 base from V and 12 from J, leaving 15 bases between them. This CDR3 has 14 residues. The CDR3 DNA reads TGTGCCAGCAGTTTAGTCGAAGGGAACACTCAACTGTTTTTT. Translation gives CASSLVEGNTQLFF.

This clonotype showed up many times. The gene calls are TRBV7-9 and TRBJ2-5; D may be TRBD1 (5 bases). The ends were cut back, 1 base at V and 3 bases at J, with 6 bases in the middle. CDR3 length equals 13 residues. Per germline, CDR1 SEHNR and CDR2 FQNEAQ (reference sequence). CDR3 sequence reads: CASSLVREETQYF. CDR3 nucleotides: TGTGCCAGCAGCTTAGTCAGGGAAGAGACCCAGTACTTC.

The table lists this clonotype with many counts. The J gene is TRBJ2-7, the V gene TRBV12-3 or TRBV12-4; 7 bases map to TRBD2. Losses at the gene ends were 1 base for V and 4 bases for J; bases not matched to a gene: 4. The CDR3 contains 14 residues. This CDR3 reads CASSLGLAPYEQYF. The CDR3 DNA is TGTGCCAGCAGTTTAGGACTAGCCCCTTACGAGCAGTACTTC.

This clonotype was counted between two and nine times. This chain connects TRBV4-3 to TRBJ1-1; TRBD1 matches 7 bases. Germline V gives CDR1 LGHNA, CDR2 YSLEER. J was trimmed by 5 bases and V by 3 bases; bases with no gene match: 9. The CDR3 consists of 15 residues. CDR3 in amino acids: CASSQNQGGGTEAFF. The CDR3 nucleotides are TGCGCCAGCAGCCAGAATCAAGGGGGCGGAACTGAAGCTTTCTTT.

This clonotype was detected only a few times. This sequence joins TRBV10-3 and TRBJ2-1; possibly TRBD2 for D (5 bases). Germline V gives CDR1 ENHRY, CDR2 SYGVKD. V was cut by 4 bases and J by 0 bases, with 10 bases left in between. The CDR3 is made up of 15 amino acids. CDR3 protein: CAISVSGSSYNEQFF. In DNA form, the CDR3 reads TGTGCCATCAGTGTGAGCGGAAGCTCCTACAATGAGCAGTTCTTC.

The CDR3 DNA follows: TGTGCCGGCAAGGCTAGCGGGATGTACAATGAGCAGTTCTTC. Translated: CAGKASGMYNEQFF. The gene calls are TRBV6-1 and TRBJ2-1; 9 bases match TRBD2. The CDR3 runs to 14 residues. The V gene's germline CDR1 is MNHNS and CDR2 SASEGT. Germline trimming cut 11 bases from V and 4 bases from J; bases unmatched to any gene: 9.

There are a few counts of this clonotype. The rearrangement joins TRBV12-3 or TRBV12-4 to TRBJ2-1, with D uncertain. The CDR3 totals 15 residues. The ends were cut back, 6 bases at V and 1 base at J, with 13 bases in the middle. The CDR3 bases are TGTGCCAGCAGCCTCACTCTGGTTTCCTACAATGAGCAGTTCTTC. Encoded protein: CASSLTLVSYNEQFF.

This chain links TRBV10-3 with TRBJ1-2; the match to TRBD1 covers 12 bases. V shed 2 bases, J shed 3 bases, and the junction held 1 base outside the gene matches. Per the germline V gene, CDR1 is ENHRY and CDR2 is SYGVKD. The CDR3 is 15 amino acids. As DNA, the CDR3 is TGTGCCATCAGTGAGGGGACAGGGGGCGACTATGGCTACACCTTC. Translation gives CAISEGTGGDYGYTF.

This clonotype has only a few counts. This sequence joins TRBV7-8 and TRBJ2-3; D might be TRBD1 or TRBD2, each matching 5 bases. CDR3 size: 14 residues. Trimming removed 0 bases at V and 5 bases at J, with 9 bases between. CDR1 is SGHVS and CDR2 is FQNEAQ in the germline V gene. The CDR3 nucleotides read TGTGCCAGCAGCTTAGCACCGAGGGGAGATACGCAGTATTTT. Translated, it gives CASSLAPRGDTQYF.

This chain connects TRBV18 to TRBJ2-3, with 7 positions matching TRBD2. The V gene end was trimmed by 1 base and the J gene end by 0 bases; junction bases not matched to a gene: 7. This CDR3 contains 17 residues. Looked up from germline, CDR1 is KGHSH and CDR2 is LQKENI. The CDR3 region is CASSPLASSGSTDTQYF. CDR3 sequence (DNA): TGTGCCAGCTCACCACTTGCGTCTAGCGGAAGCACAGATACGCAGTATTTT.

V is TRBV10-3 and J is TRBJ1-6; D uncertain. The CDR3 has 13 amino acids. V shed 0 bases and J shed 14 bases, with 11 bases lying between them. CDR1 is ENHRY and CDR2 is SYGVKD in the germline V gene. CDR3 region: CAISESIGYSLHF. In DNA form, the CDR3 reads TGTGCCATCAGTGAGTCGATCGGGTATTCCCTCCACTTT.

The V gene is TRBV6-5, the J gene TRBJ2-1, with 7 nucleotides matching TRBD1. Trimming at V came to 5 bases and at J to 12 bases, leaving 7 bases not matched to a gene. The CDR3 spans 12 residues. Germline V lookup: CDR1 MNHEY, CDR2 SVGAGI. The CDR3, as DNA: TGTGCCAGCAGTAATACAGGGGTGGGGCAGTTCTTC. Translation gives CASSNTGVGQFF.

This clonotype was seen a handful of times. This chain connects TRBV28 to TRBJ2-1, with D perhaps assigned TRBD1 or TRBD2 (6 bases each). Germline V gene lookup returns CDR1 MDHEN and CDR2 SYDVKM. This CDR3 is built from 14 residues. V lost 7 bases to trimming and J lost 13 bases, with 23 bases between them. The CDR3 DNA is TGTGCCAGCACCTCCCTCAGAAGGGGGGCCTCTCAGTTCTTC. It codes for CASTSLRRGASQFF.

This clonotype appeared many times. The V call is TRBV7-2, the J call TRBJ2-5; the D gene is possibly TRBD2 (5 bases). The CDR3 has 14 residues. Trimming cost V 5 bases and J 5 bases, with 15 bases left between them. Germline lookup yields CDR1 SGHTA and CDR2 FQGNSA. This CDR3 reads CASSHRGPFETQYF. In DNA, the CDR3 is TGTGCCAGCAGCCACCGGGGTCCTTTTGAGACCCAGTACTTC.

The V gene is TRBV19, the J gene TRBJ1-3; D uncertain. Looked up from germline, CDR1 is LNHDA and CDR2 is SQIVND (reference sequence). This CDR3 region has 14 residues. Trimming removed 9 bases from V and 0 bases from J, with 12 bases in between. The CDR3 spells CASLEDRSGNTIYF. As DNA, the CDR3 is TGTGCCAGCCTAGAGGACCGCTCTGGAAACACCATATATTTT.

This clonotype came up many times. The chain employs TRBV5-5 and TRBJ1-6, with a tentative D call TRBD1 (5 bases). Germline loops: CDR1 SGHKS, CDR2 YYEKEE (reference sequence). CDR3 size: 13 residues. V dropped 4 bases and J dropped 6 bases, with 8 bases sitting between them. The CDR3: CASSGTSNSPLHF. The CDR3 DNA follows: TGTGCCAGCAGCGGGACCAGTAATTCACCCCTCCACTTT.

This clonotype appeared a few times. This rearrangement joins TRBV6-2 or TRBV6-3 to TRBJ2-4, with 7 bases lining up with TRBD1. The germline gives CDR1 MNHEY, CDR2 SVGEGT. The V gene end was trimmed by 2 bases and the J gene end by 1 base; junction bases not matched to a gene: 2. The CDR3 sequence is 15 residues long. As DNA, the CDR3 is TGTGCCAGCAGTTACGACAGGGAGGCCAAAAACATTCAGTACTTC. It is translated as CASSYDREAKNIQYF.

The table lists this clonotype with a few counts. The chain couples TRBV10-3 to TRBJ2-7; 9 bases match TRBD1. CDR1 is ENHRY and CDR2 is SYGVKD in the germline V gene. Trimming removed 5 bases from V and 1 base from J; junction bases left unmatched: 6. The CDR3 length is 15 residues. The CDR3 DNA reads TGTGCCATCAGTTCCCCGACAGGGGGATCCTACGAGCAGTACTTC. This translates into CAISSPTGGSYEQYF.

As to this clonotype: The junction does not match germline at one end; this may be a read error. V and J are TRBV7-6 and TRBJ2-6; D possibly corresponds to TRBD1 (7 bases). CDR1 and CDR2 from the germline V gene are SGHVS and FNYEAQ. This CDR3 has 18 residues. CDR3 DNA: TGTGCCAGCAGCTCCTGGCGTGGAGGGGGCGCTGGGGCCAACGTCCTGACCTTC. Amino acid sequence: CASSSWRGGGAGANVLTF.

This chain joins TRBV12-3 or TRBV12-4 and TRBJ1-1; tentative D call: TRBD1 (6 bases). Trimming shortened V by 4 bases and J by 3 bases, and 6 bases separated the two germline ends. CDR3 size: 12 residues. The DNA for the CDR3 is TGTGCCAGCAGTTACAGGGACACTGAAGCTTTCTTT. Translation: CASSYRDTEAFF.

The chain combines TRBV6-2 or TRBV6-3 with TRBJ2-7; 9 bases match TRBD2. With V trimmed by 4 bases and J by 0 bases, 7 bases remained unmatched. This CDR3 has 16 amino acids. Germline values: CDR1 MNHEY, CDR2 SVGEGT. The CDR3 protein is CASSFVAGATSYEQYF. The DNA of the CDR3 is TGTGCCAGCAGTTTCGTAGCGGGAGCCACCTCCTACGAGCAGTACTTC.